These T cell receptor beta chains were read from a single sample in a study of T cells after yellow fever vaccination. TCRdb independently ran MiXCR on the 5' RACE reads; one entry per CDR3 protein. This sample has some 560,000 distinct CDR3 sequences, with approximately 16% found just once. This specimen consisted of PBMCs, obtained around 5 days after the first yellow fever vaccination. The receptors derive from a man younger than 30 who received the YFV17D yellow fever vaccine. Both conserved end residues are part of each CDR3. The D gene is left open where the match is weak. For some rows the clone size is stated as once, few or many, or as a class when expanded; others skip it.

J gene	clone size	V gene	D gene	CDR3 length	CDR3 DNA	CDR3 protein
TRBJ1-2	few	TRBV5-1	.	14	TGCGCCAGCAGCGTATTGGATGATAACTATGGCTACACCTTC	CASSVLDDNYGYTF
TRBJ1-4	few	TRBV6-1	TRBD1	16	TGTGCGAGTCACCGGGACAGGGGTTCGGCTGGGGAAAAACTGTTTTTT	CASHRDRGSAGEKLFF
TRBJ1-2	few	TRBV28	TRBD1	16	TGTGCCAGCAGTACCGGGACAGGCGCCCCATGGGATGGCTACACCTTC	CASSTGTGAPWDGYTF
TRBJ2-3	few	TRBV6-2/TRBV6-3	TRBD2	17	TGTGCCAGCAGTCCCATCATGCGCGGGGGAAGTCACGGTACGCAGTATTTT	CASSPIMRGGSHGTQYF
TRBJ2-3	.	TRBV6-6	TRBD2	13	TGTGCCAGCATTTCGGGGGGGGGGGATACGCAGTATTTT	CASISGGGDTQYF
TRBJ2-5	few	TRBV4-2	.	14	TGTGCCAGCAGCCAAGAGGGGGTTGGGGAGACCCAGTACTTC	CASSQEGVGETQYF
TRBJ1-4	.	TRBV20-1	TRBD1	13	TGCAGTGCTAGATCGGACAGGGGTGAAAAACTGTTTTTT	CSARSDRGEKLFF
TRBJ2-4	.	TRBV3-1	TRBD2	16	TGTGCCAGCAGCCCCGGGACTAGCGGGGGGGAAAACATTCAGTACTTC	CASSPGTSGGENIQYF
TRBJ2-1	many	TRBV5-1	.	16	TGCGCCAGCAGCTTGGATGCGGGGGCCGGGTACAATGAGCAGTTCTTC	CASSLDAGAGYNEQFF
TRBJ1-4	few	TRBV7-8	.	16	TGTGCCAGCAGTTCCCGGGGAGGGAATAGCGTTGAAAAACTGTTTTTT	CASSSRGGNSVEKLFF
TRBJ2-3	few	TRBV7-2	TRBD2	16	TGTGCCAGCAGCTTCATCGGAGCGGGGGGGGATTATACGCAGTATTTT	CASSFIGAGGDYTQYF
TRBJ2-3	.	TRBV11-3	.	15	TGTGCCAGCAGCTTATCGTACAGGTTGGCAGATACGCAGTATTTT	CASSLSYRLADTQYF
TRBJ1-2	few	TRBV29-1	TRBD1	14	TGCAGCGTGAGAACAGGGGCGGTTAACTATGGCTACACCTTC	CSVRTGAVNYGYTF
TRBJ2-5	few	TRBV5-1	TRBD1	15	TGCGCCAGCAGCTTCGACAGGGGATCGCACGAGACCCAGTACTTC	CASSFDRGSHETQYF
TRBJ1-2	.	TRBV7-2	TRBD1	16	TGTGCCAGCAGCTTCACCGGGACAGGGGCCCTCTATGGCTACACCTTC	CASSFTGTGALYGYTF
TRBJ1-2	.	TRBV12-3/TRBV12-4	.	13	TGTGCCAGCAGTTTGGGGGCGCTCGATGGCTACACCTTC	CASSLGALDGYTF
TRBJ2-1	few	TRBV14	.	13	TGTGCCAGCAGCCAAGGAGACCTGAGGGGACAGTTCTTC	CASSQGDLRGQFF
TRBJ2-5	.	TRBV9	TRBD2	15	TGTGCCGGCTCTCCGGGGGGGATGTTCCAAGAGACCCAGTACTTC	CAGSPGGMFQETQYF
TRBJ2-4	.	TRBV20-1	.	14	TGCAGTGCGGATGAAAAATTAGCCAAAAACATTCAGTACTTC	CSADEKLAKNIQYF
TRBJ2-3	.	TRBV10-3	TRBD1	13	TGTGCCTCGAGGGCAGGGGGCATAGATACGCAGTATTTT	CASRAGGIDTQYF
TRBJ2-2	many	TRBV12-3/TRBV12-4	.	12	TGTGCCAGCAGTCCACTCACCGGGGAGCTGTTTTTT	CASSPLTGELFF
TRBJ1-1	few	TRBV27	TRBD1	14	TGTGCCAGCAGGCTGACAGGGTTTGACACTGAAGCTTTCTTT	CASRLTGFDTEAFF
TRBJ2-4	few	TRBV4-3	.	14	TGCGCCAGCAGCCAAGTTTTTGGGCCTATGCCTCAGTACTTC	CASSQVFGPMPQYF
TRBJ2-5	many	TRBV29-1	TRBD1	13	TGCAGCGTTGCCGAGACAGGGGGGGAGACCCAGTACTTC	CSVAETGGETQYF
TRBJ2-7	few	TRBV5-6	.	15	TGTGCCAGCAGCTTGGACCTCACCGGCCCTCCCGAGCAGTACTTC	CASSLDLTGPPEQYF
TRBJ1-1	many	TRBV5-1	.	14	TGCGCCAGCAGCTTGGAAGCAGGGAGCACTGAAGCTTTCTTT	CASSLEAGSTEAFF
TRBJ1-3	.	TRBV5-5	TRBD1	15	TGTGCCAGCAGCTTAACAGGGGTCTCTGGAAACACCATATATTTT	CASSLTGVSGNTIYF
TRBJ2-5	.	TRBV20-1	TRBD2	14	TGCAGTGTGGGTGGCGGGGGGCCCCAAGAGACCCAGTACTTC	CSVGGGGPQETQYF
TRBJ2-1	.	TRBV4-1	.	13	TGCGCCAGCGGGGGGGGCAACTACAATGAGCAGTTCTTC	CASGGGNYNEQFF
TRBJ2-1	.	TRBV15	.	12	TGTGCCACCAGCAGAGATCACATTTTGCAGTTCTTC	CATSRDHILQFF
TRBJ1-1	.	TRBV7-2	TRBD1	14	TGTGCCAGCAGCTCGGACAGGAGGAACACTGAAGCTTTCTTT	CASSSDRRNTEAFF
TRBJ1-4	.	TRBV7-2	.	13	TGTGCCAGCAGCTTTTCCGGGGTTGAAAAACTGTTTTTT	CASSFSGVEKLFF
TRBJ2-3	many	TRBV5-6	TRBD2	16	TGTGCCAGCAGCTTGTTGGCTAGCGGGGACACAGATACGCAGTATTTT	CASSLLASGDTDTQYF
TRBJ2-5	many	TRBV7-2	.	12	TGTGCCAGCAGCTTAGGAATCGAGACCCAGTACTTC	CASSLGIETQYF
TRBJ2-7	.	TRBV13	.	14	TGTGCCAGCAGCTCGGGGTCGAGAAACTACGAGCAGTACTTC	CASSSGSRNYEQYF
TRBJ2-3	few	TRBV3-1	.	15	TGTGCCAGCAGCCCCCCCCAGTCGGGGGCGAATACGCAGTATTTT	CASSPPQSGANTQYF
TRBJ2-3	few	TRBV15	.	17	TGTGCCACCAGCAGAGATGGCGGGACAATACCCACAGATACGCAGTATTTT	CATSRDGGTIPTDTQYF
TRBJ2-3	few	TRBV28	.	16	TGTGCCATTTCAGGGTGGGGACATGGAATGACAGATACGCAGTATTTT	CAISGWGHGMTDTQYF
TRBJ1-1	.	TRBV12-3/TRBV12-4	.	15	TGTGCCAGCATCTTTGATGACAGACCGAACACTGAAGCTTTCTTT	CASIFDDRPNTEAFF
TRBJ2-7	many	TRBV20-1	.	10	TGCAGTGCTGGCACCTACGAGCAGTACTTC	CSAGTYEQYF
TRBJ2-7	many	TRBV6-5	TRBD1	15	TGTGCCAGCAGTTGGTCCTTAGGACAGGGGAAAGAGCAGTACTTC	CASSWSLGQGKEQYF
TRBJ1-4	few	TRBV6-2/TRBV6-3	.	15	TGTGCCAGCGCCTTCGACGGGGGTTCCAATGAAAAACTGTTTTTT	CASAFDGGSNEKLFF